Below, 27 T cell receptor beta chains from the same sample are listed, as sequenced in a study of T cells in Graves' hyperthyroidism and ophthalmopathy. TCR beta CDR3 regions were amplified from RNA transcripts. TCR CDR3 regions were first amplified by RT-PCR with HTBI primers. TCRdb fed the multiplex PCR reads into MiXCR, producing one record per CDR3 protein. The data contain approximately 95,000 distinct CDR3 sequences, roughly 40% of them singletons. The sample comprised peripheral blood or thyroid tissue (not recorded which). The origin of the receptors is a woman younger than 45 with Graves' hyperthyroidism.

For the CDR3, the DNA is TGTGCCAGCAGCTTAGCATGGGGCGACGAGCAGTACTTC. Its translation is CASSLAWGDEQYF. This rearrangement joins TRBV7-2 to TRBJ2-7; possible D gene TRBD1, 5 bases. CDR3 size: 13 residues. The germline CDR1 and CDR2 sequences are SGHTA and FQGNSA. V was trimmed by 0 bases and J by 5 bases, leaving 8 bases between them. Together with reference TRBV7-2 and TRBJ2-7, the CDR3 gives the full variable domain: GAGVSQSPSNKVTEKGKDVELRCDPISGHTALYWYRQSLGQGLEFLIYFQGNSAPDKSGLPSDRFSAERTGGSVSTLTIQRTQQEDSAVYLCASSLAWGDEQYFGPGTRLTVT.

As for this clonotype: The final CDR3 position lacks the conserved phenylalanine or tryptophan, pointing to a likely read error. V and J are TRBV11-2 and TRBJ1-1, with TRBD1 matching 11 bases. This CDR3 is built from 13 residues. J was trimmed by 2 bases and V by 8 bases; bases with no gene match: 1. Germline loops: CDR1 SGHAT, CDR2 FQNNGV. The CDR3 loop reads CASGQGANTEAFS. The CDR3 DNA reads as TGTGCCAGCGGACAGGGGGCTAACACTGAAGCTTTCTCT.

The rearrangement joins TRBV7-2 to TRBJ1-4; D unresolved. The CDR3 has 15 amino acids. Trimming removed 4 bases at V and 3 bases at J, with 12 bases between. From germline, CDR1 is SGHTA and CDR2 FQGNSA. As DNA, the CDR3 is TGTGCCAGCAGCTCTAGTCTAGAAGCTAATGAAAAACTGTTTTTT. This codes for CASSSSLEANEKLFF.

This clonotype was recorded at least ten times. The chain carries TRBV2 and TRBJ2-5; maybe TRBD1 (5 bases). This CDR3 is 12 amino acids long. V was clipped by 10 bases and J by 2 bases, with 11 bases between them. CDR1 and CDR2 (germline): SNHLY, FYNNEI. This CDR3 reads CATRQIQETQYF. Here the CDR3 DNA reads TGTGCCACCAGACAGATACAAGAGACCCAGTACTTC.

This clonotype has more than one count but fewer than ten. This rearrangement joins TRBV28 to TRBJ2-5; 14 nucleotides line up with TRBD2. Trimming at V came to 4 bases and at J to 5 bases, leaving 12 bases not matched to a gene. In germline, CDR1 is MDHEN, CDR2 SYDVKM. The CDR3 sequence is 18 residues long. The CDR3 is CASSSASETSGRGETQYF. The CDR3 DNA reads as TGTGCCAGCAGTTCCGCCTCAGAGACTAGCGGGAGGGGGGAGACCCAGTACTTC.

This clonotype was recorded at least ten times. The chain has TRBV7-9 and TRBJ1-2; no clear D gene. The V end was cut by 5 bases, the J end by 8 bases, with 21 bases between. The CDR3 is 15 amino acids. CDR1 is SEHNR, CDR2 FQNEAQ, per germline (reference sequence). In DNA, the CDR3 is TGTGCCAGCAGCCCTACACTTCCTGTGGTGGGGGGCTACACCTTC. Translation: CASSPTLPVVGGYTF. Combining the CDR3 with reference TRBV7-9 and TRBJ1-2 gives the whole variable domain DTGVSQNPRHKITKRGQNVTFRCDPISEHNRLYWYRQTLGQGPEFLTYFQNEAQLEKSRLLSDRFSAERPKGSFSTLEIQRTEQGDSAMYLCASSPTLPVVGGYTFGSGTRLTVV.

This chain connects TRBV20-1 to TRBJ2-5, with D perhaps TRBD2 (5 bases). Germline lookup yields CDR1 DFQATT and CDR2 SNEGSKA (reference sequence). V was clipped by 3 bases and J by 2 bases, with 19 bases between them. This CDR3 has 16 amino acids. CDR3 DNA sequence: TGCAGTGCTAGTGACCGCGGAGGAGGATTTCAAGAGACCCAGTACTTC. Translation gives CSASDRGGGFQETQYF.

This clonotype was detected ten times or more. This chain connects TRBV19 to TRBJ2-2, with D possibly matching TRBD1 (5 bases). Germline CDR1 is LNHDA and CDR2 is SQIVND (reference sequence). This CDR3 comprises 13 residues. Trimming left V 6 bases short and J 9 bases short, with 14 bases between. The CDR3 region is CASRAGLQWELFF. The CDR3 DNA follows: TGTGCCAGTAGGGCAGGGTTGCAATGGGAGCTGTTTTTT.

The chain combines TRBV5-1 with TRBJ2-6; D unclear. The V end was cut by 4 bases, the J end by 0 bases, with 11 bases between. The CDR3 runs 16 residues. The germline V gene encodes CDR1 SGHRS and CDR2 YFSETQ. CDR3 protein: CASSPVVRSGANVLTF. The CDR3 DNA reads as TGCGCCAGCAGCCCCGTGGTGCGCTCTGGGGCCAACGTCCTGACTTTC.

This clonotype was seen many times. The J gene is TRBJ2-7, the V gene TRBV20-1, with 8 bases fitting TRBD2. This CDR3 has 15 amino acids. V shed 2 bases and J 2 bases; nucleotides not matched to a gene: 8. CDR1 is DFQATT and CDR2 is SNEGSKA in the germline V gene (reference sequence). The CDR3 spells CSARQALGRAYEQYF. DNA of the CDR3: TGCAGTGCTAGACAAGCCCTCGGGAGGGCCTACGAGCAGTACTTC.

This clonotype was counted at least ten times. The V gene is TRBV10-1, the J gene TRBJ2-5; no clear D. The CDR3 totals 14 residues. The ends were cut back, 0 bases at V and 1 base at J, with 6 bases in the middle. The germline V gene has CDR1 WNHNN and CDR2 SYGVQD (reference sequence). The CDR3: CASSESAAQETQYF. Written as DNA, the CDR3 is TGCGCCAGCAGTGAGTCGGCAGCCCAAGAGACCCAGTACTTC.

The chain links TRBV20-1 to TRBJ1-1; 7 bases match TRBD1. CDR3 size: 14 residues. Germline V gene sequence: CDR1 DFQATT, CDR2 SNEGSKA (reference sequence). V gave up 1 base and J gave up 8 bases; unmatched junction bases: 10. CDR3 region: CSARAGRGMLEAFF. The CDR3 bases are TGCAGTGCTAGAGCTGGCAGGGGGATGTTGGAAGCTTTCTTT.

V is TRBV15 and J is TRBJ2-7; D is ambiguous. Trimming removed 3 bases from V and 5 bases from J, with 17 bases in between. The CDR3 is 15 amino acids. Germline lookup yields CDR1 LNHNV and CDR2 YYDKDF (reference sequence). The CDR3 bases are TGTGCCACCAGCAGCTGGGGTCCCCAGAGAGACGAGCAGTACTTC. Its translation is CATSSWGPQRDEQYF.

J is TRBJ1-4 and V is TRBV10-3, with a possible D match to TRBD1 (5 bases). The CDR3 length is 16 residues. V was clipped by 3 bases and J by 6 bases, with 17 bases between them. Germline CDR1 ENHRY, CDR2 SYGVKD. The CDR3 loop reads CAISDGEGTAYEKLFF. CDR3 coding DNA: TGTGCCATCAGTGATGGGGAGGGGACGGCATATGAAAAACTGTTTTTT.

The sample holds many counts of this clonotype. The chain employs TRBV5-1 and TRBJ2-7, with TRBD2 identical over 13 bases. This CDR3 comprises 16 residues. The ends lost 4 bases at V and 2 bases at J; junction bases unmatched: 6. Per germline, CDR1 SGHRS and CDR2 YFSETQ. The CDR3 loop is CASSPGLAGATYEQYF. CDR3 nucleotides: TGCGCCAGCAGCCCAGGACTAGCGGGAGCGACCTACGAGCAGTACTTC. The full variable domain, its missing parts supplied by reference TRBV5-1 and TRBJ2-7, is KAGVTQTPRYLIKTRGQQVTLSCSPISGHRSVSWYQQTPGQGLQFLFEYFSETQRNKGNFPGRFSGRQFSNSRSEMNVSTLELGDSALYLCASSPGLAGATYEQYFGPGTRLTVT.

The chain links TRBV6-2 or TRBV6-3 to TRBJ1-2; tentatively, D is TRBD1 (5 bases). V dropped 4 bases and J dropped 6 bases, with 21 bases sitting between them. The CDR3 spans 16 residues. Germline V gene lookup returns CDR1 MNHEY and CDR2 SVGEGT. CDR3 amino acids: CASSSYDSLPFHGYTF. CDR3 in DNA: TGTGCCAGCAGTTCCTACGACAGCCTCCCTTTTCATGGCTACACCTTC.

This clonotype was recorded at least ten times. This chain's CDR3 is CASSLIGDSGNTIYF. CDR3 bases: TGCGCCAGCAGCCTCATCGGGGACTCTGGAAACACCATATATTTT. The rearrangement links TRBV5-1 to TRBJ1-3; no clear D. Trimming removed 4 bases from V and 0 bases from J, with 11 bases in between. The CDR3 consists of 15 residues. Germline loops: CDR1 SGHRS, CDR2 YFSETQ.

In nucleotides, the CDR3 is TGTGCCACCAGCAGCCGACCGGGACCGGAGGCTTTCTTT. Protein: CATSSRPGPEAFF. The chain carries TRBV15 and TRBJ1-1, with D perhaps matching TRBD1 (5 bases). The germline V gene has CDR1 LNHNV and CDR2 YYDKDF (reference sequence). This CDR3 comprises 13 residues. The V and J ends lost 3 bases and 11 bases respectively, with 16 bases between them.

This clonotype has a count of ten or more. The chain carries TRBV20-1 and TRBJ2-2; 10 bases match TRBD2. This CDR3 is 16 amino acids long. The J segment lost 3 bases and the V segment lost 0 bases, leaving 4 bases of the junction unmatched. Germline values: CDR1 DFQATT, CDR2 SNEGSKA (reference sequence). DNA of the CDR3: TGCAGTGCTAGAGATGGTAGCGGGAGGTACACCGGGGAGCTGTTTTTT. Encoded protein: CSARDGSGRYTGELFF.

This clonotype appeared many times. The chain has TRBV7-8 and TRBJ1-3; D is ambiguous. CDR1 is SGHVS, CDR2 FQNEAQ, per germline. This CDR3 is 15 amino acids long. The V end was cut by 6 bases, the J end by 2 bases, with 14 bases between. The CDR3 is CASSTARVPGNTIYF. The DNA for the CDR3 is TGTGCCAGCAGTACGGCCCGGGTACCTGGAAACACCATATATTTT.

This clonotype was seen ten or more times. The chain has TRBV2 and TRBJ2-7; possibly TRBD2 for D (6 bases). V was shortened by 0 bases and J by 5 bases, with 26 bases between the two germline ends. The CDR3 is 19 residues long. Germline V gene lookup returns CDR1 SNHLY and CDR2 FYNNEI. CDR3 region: CASSEALPASWGGLDEQYF. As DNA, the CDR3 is TGTGCCAGCAGTGAAGCGCTCCCCGCATCTTGGGGAGGCCTAGACGAGCAGTACTTC.

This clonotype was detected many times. CDR3 sequence reads: CASSPDRGYGYTF. CDR3 sequence (DNA): TGTGCCAGCAGCCCCGACAGGGGCTATGGCTACACCTTC. The chain combines TRBV13 with TRBJ1-2, with 8 bases that match TRBD1. Losses at the gene ends were 5 bases for V and 4 bases for J; bases not matched to a gene: 3. Germline lookup yields CDR1 PRHDT and CDR2 FYEKMQ (reference sequence). The CDR3 has 13 residues.

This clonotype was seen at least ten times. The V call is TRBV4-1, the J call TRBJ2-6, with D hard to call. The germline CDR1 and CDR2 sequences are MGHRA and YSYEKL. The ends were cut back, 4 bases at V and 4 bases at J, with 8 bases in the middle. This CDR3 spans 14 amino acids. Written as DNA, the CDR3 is TGCGCCAGCAGCCCTTTTGGGGGGGCCAACGTCCTGACTTTC. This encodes CASSPFGGANVLTF.

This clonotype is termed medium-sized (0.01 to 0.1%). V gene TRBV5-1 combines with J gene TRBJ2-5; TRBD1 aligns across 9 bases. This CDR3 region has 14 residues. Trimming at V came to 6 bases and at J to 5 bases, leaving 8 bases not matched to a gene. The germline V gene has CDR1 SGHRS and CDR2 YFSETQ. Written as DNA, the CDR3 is TGCGCCAGCACCTCAGGACAGGGGTTGGAGACCCAGTACTTC. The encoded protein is CASTSGQGLETQYF.

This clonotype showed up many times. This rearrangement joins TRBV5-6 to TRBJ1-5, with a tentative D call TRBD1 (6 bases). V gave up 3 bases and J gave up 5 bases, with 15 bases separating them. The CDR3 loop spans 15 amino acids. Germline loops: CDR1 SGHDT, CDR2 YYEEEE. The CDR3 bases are TGTGCCAGCAGCTATTACCACAGGGTTTATCAGCCCCAGCATTTT. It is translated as CASSYYHRVYQPQHF.

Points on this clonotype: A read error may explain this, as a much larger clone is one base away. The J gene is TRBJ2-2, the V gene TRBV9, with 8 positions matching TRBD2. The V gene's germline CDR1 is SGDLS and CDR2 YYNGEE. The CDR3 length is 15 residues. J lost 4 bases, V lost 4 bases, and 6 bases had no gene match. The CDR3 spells CASSQVLAATGELFF. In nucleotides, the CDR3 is TGTGCCAGCAGCCAAGTACTAGCGGCCACCGGGGAGCTGTTTTTT.

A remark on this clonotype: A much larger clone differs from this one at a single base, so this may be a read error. CDR3 in amino acids: CASSPRGGGGQYF. For the CDR3, the DNA is TGTGCCAGCAGCCCTCGAGGGGGCGGCGGGCAGTACTTC. The rearrangement uses TRBV6-5 and TRBJ2-7; 7 nucleotides line up with TRBD1. The junction had 11 bases not matched to a gene; V was cut back by 6 bases and J by 9 bases. The CDR3 has 13 residues. CDR1 is MNHEY, CDR2 SVGAGI, per germline.